Detailed here is one TCR beta chain. Germline CDR1 SGHDT, CDR2 YYEEEE. V was pared by 2 bases and J by 8 bases, with 8 bases between. The CDR3 is made up of 12 amino acids. Using immunoSEQ multiplex PCR, the repertoire was profiled, and TCRdb retains in-frame clones only, with some absent. In the table there are tens of thousands of clones, about 89% of which are singletons. The record originates from a study of OX40 agonist ivuxolimab in advanced cancers. Sequencing was performed on CD4+ or CD8+ T cells sorted from blood, taken in a trial of the OX40 agonist ivuxolimab. The V and J genes are TRBV5-6 and TRBJ2-1, with D uncertain. This TCR derives from an adult with an advanced solid tumor such as melanoma, head and neck, liver or kidney cancer. The CDR3 region has the DNA TGTGCCAGCAGCTTCTTCGGTGATGAGCAGTTCTTC. Amino acid sequence: CASSFFGDEQFF.